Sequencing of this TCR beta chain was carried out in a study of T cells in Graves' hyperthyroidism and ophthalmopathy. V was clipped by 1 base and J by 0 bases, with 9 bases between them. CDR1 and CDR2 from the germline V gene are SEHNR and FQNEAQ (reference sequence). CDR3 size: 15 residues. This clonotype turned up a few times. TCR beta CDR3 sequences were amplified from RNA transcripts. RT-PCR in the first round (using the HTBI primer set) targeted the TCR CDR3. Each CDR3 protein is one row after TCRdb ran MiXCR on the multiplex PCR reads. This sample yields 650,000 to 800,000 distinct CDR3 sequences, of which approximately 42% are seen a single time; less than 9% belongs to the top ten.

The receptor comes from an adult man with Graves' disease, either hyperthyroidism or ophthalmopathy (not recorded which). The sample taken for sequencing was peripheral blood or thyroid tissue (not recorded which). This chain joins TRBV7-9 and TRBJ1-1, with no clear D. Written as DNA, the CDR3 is TGTGCCAGCAGCTTAGTATCATCCGTGAACACTGAAGCTTTCTTT. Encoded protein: CASSLVSSVNTEAFF.